There are a few counts of the clone carrying this T cell receptor beta chain. Its antigen is not identified. The authors made TCR beta libraries by quantitative 5'-RACE with molecular barcodes. One entry per CDR3 protein, called by TCRdb with MiXCR from the 5' RACE reads. The sample includes more than 650,000 distinct CDR3 sequences, roughly 10% of them seen just once. The data are from a study of CD8 T cells in ankylosing spondylitis. Deletions cut 5 bases from V and 3 bases from J, with 13 bases between. Germline CDR1 reads MNHEY; CDR2 reads SMNVEV (reference sequence). The CDR3 is made up of 15 amino acids. Overall study findings and caveats: Several highly homologous variants made up a TCR beta motif, and this motif appeared characteristic of ankylosing spondylitis blood.

The sequenced material came from blood, either unsorted or a sorted T cell fraction (not recorded which). The sequence was obtained from a male donor with ankylosing spondylitis. The V call is TRBV27, the J call TRBJ1-4; a possible D gene is TRBD1 (5 bases). The CDR3 is CASSARARANEKLFF. DNA for the CDR3: TGTGCCAGCAGTGCAAGGGCCAGGGCTAATGAAAAACTGTTTTTT.